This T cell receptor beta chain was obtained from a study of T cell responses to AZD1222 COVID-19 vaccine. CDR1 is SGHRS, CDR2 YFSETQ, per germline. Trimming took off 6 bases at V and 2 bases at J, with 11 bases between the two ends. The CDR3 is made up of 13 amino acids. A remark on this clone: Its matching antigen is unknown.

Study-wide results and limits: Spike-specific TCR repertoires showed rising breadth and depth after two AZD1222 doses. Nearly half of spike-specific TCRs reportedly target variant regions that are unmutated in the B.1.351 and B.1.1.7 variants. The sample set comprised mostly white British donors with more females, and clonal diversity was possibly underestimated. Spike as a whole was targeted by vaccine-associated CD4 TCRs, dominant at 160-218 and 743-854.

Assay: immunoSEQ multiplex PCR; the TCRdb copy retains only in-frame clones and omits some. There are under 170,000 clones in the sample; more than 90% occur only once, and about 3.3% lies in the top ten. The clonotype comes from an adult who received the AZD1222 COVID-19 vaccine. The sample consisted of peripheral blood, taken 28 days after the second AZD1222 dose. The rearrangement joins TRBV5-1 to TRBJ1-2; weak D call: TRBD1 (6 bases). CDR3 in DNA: TGCGCCAGCACCCCCGGGACAAACTATGGCTACACCTTC. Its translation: CASTPGTNYGYTF.